The clone carrying this TCR beta chain is deemed medium-sized. Antigen: not known. This entry belongs to a study of cytomegalovirus exposure and HLA in healthy donors. The study ran its PCR with 60 Vbeta and 13 Jbeta primers. The protocol was immunoSEQ multiplex PCR, while the TCRdb copy is restricted to in-frame clones and leaves out a portion. The table has some 50,000 clones, around 74% seen once. Study-wide points: Within an earlier analysis, most TCR beta V segments proved productive either about 87% or about 30% of the time. TCR beta V- and J-gene trimming, according to a later analysis, was linked to a missense DCLRE1C variant.

The germline V gene encodes CDR1 MNHNS and CDR2 SASEGT. The CDR3 has 15 residues. With 8 bases clipped from V and 1 base from J, the junction kept 11 bases outside the gene matches. The chain joins TRBV6-1 to TRBJ2-7; 7 bases fit TRBD1. The source is a man in his thirties or forties in good health and CMV-seronegative. Sample: PBMCs. CDR3 nucleotide sequence: TGTGCCAGCTCCCCTTGGACAGGAGCTTCCTACGAGCAGTACTTC. Its translation: CASSPWTGASYEQYF.